The TCR beta chain under discussion was sequenced for a study of blood T cells in healthy people across ages. The study, taken as a whole, reports: Higher naive T cell percentage went strongly together with higher TCR beta diversity.

Concerning this clonotype: What it binds is unknown.

Using a J-beta primer mix together with a sample-barcoded 5' primer, a second PCR was run for roughly 6 to 11 cycles. A template-switch adaptor that had 12 random nucleotides put a tag on each cDNA molecule. A single record per CDR3 protein comes from TCRdb applying MiXCR to the 5' RACE reads. The repertoire holds approximately 770,000 distinct CDR3 sequences, with over 45% as singletons. The CDR3 has 14 amino acids. V lost 3 bases and J 1 base, leaving 10 bases between the germline ends. The material sequenced was blood. This sequence joins TRBV12-3 or TRBV12-4 and TRBJ2-7; D call uncertain. The receptor comes from a man aged 30-40 years in good health. The CDR3 reads CASSFSAGSYEQYF. As DNA, the CDR3 is TGTGCCAGCAGTTTTTCCGCCGGGTCCTACGAGCAGTACTTC.